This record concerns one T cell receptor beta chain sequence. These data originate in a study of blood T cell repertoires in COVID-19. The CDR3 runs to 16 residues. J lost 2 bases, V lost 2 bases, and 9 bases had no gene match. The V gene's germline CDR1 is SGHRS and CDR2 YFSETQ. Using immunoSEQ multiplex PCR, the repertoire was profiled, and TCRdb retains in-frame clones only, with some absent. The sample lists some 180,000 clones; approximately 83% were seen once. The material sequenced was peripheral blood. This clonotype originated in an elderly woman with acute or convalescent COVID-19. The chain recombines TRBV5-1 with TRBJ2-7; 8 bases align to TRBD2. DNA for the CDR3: TGCGCCAGCAGCTTTCCCCGGGCGGGGGGACCCTACGAGCAGTACTTC. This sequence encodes CASSFPRAGGPYEQYF.